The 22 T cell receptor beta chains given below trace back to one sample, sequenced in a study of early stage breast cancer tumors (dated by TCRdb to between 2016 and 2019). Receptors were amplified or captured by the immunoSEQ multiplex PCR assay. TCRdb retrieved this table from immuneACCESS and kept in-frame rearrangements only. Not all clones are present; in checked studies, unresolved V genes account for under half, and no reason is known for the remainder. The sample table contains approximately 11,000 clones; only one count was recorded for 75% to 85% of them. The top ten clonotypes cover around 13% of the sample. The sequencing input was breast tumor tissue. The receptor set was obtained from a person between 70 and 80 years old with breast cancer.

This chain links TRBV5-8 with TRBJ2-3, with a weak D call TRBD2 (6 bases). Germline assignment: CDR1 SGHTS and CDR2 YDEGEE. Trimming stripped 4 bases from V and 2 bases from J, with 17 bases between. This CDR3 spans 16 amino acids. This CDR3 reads CASSDPGLADTDTQYF. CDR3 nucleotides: TGTGCCAGCAGCGACCCGGGGTTAGCGGACACAGATACGCAGTATTTT.

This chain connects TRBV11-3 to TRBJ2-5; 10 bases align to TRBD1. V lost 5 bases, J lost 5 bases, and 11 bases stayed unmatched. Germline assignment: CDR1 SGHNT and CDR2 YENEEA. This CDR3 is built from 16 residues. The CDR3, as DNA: TGTGCCAGCAGCCTCGGTCTCCGGGACAGGGGTGAGACCCAGTACTTC. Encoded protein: CASSLGLRDRGETQYF.

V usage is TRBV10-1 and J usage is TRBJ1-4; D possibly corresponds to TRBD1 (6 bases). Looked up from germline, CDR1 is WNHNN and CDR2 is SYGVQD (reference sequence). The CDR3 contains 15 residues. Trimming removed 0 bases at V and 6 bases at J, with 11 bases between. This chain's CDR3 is CASSESTAGDEKLFF. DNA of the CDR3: TGCGCCAGCAGTGAGTCGACGGCAGGGGATGAAAAACTGTTTTTT.

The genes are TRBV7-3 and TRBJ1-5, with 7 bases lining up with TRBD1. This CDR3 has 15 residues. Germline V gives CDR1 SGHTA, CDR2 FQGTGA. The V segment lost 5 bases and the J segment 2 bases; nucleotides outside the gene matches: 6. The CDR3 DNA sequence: TGTGCCAGCAGCCCCGAGGGGGCCGGCAATCAGCCCCAGCATTTT. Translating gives CASSPEGAGNQPQHF.

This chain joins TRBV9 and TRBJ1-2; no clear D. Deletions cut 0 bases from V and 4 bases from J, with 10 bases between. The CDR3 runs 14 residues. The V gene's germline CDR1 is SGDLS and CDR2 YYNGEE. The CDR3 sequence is CASSVAAVPYGYTF. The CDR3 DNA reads TGTGCCAGCAGCGTAGCTGCGGTACCCTATGGCTACACCTTC.

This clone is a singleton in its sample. The CDR3 region has the DNA TGTGCCACCAGCAGAGCAAGACTTGGGGCCGTTAGCTCCTACGAGCAGTACTTC. It codes for CATSRARLGAVSSYEQYF. V is TRBV15 and J is TRBJ2-7, with TRBD1 as a possible D gene (5 bases). Germline-derived CDR1 and CDR2 are LNHNV and YYDKDF (reference sequence). V gave up 1 base and J gave up 0 bases, with 19 bases separating them. The CDR3 totals 18 residues. The full variable domain, in which reference TRBV15 and TRBJ2-7 provide the parts outside the CDR3, is DAMVIQNPRYQVTQFGKPVTLSCSQTLNHNVMYWYQQKSSQAPKLLFHYYDKDFNNEADTPDNFQSRRPNTSFCFLDIRSPGLGDTAMYLCATSRARLGAVSSYEQYFGPGTRLTVT.

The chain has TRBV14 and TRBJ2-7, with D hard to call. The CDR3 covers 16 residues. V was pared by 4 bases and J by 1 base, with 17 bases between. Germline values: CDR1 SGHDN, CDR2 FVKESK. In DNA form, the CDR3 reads TGTGCCAGCAGCCGCCGATACGGCGGTCGATCCTACGAGCAGTACTTC. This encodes CASSRRYGGRSYEQYF.

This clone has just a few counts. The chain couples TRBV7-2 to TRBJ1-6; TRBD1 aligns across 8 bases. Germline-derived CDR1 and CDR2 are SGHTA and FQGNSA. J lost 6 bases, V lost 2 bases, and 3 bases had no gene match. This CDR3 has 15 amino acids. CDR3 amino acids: CASSLWTGSNSPLHF. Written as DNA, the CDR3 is TGTGCCAGCAGCTTATGGACAGGGAGTAATTCACCCCTCCACTTT. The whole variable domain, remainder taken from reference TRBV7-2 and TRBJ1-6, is GAGVSQSPSNKVTEKGKDVELRCDPISGHTALYWYRQSLGQGLEFLIYFQGNSAPDKSGLPSDRFSAERTGGSVSTLTIQRTQQEDSAVYLCASSLWTGSNSPLHFGNGTRLTVT.

The CDR3 sequence is CATSPYSTGELFF. The CDR3 nucleotides are TGTGCCACCAGCCCTTATAGCACCGGGGAGCTGTTTTTT. This rearrangement joins TRBV15 to TRBJ2-2; no reliable D call. Trimming took 5 bases from V and 4 from J, leaving 8 bases between them. Germline V gene sequence: CDR1 LNHNV, CDR2 YYDKDF (reference sequence). The CDR3 has 13 residues.

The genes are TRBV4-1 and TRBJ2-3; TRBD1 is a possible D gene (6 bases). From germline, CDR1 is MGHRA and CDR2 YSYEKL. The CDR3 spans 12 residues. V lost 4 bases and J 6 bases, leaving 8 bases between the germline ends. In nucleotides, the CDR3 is TGCGCCAGCAGCCGAGACAGGGATACGCAGTATTTT. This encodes CASSRDRDTQYF.

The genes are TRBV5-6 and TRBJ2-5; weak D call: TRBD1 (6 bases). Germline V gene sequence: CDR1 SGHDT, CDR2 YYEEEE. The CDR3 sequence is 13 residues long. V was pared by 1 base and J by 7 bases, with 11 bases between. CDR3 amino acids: CASSLRPGVTQYF. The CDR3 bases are TGTGCCAGCAGCTTGAGGCCAGGGGTGACCCAGTACTTC.

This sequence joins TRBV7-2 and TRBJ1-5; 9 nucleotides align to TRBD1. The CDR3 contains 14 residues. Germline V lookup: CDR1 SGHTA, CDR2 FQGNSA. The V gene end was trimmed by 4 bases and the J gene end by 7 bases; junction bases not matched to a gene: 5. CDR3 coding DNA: TGTGCCAGCAGCTGGGGGACAGGGCTACAGCCCCAGCATTTT. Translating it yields CASSWGTGLQPQHF.

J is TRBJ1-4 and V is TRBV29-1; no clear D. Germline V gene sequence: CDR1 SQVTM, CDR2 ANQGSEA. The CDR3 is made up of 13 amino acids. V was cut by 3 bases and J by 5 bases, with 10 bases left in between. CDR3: CSVDRPPNEKLFF. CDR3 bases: TGCAGCGTTGACAGGCCTCCCAATGAAAAACTGTTTTTT.

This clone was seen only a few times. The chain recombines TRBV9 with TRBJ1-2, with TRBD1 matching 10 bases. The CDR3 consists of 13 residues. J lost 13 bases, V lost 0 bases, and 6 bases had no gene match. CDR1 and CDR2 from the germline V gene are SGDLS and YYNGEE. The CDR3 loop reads CASSVEGTGASTF. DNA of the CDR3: TGTGCCAGCAGCGTAGAAGGGACAGGGGCGTCCACCTTC.

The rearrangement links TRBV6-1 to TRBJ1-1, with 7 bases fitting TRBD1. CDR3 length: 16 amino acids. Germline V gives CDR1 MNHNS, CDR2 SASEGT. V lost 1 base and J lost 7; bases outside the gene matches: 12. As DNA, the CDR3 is TGTGCCAGCAGTGAAGATGGGACAGCCAACCTGGGTGAAGCTTTCTTT. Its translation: CASSEDGTANLGEAFF.

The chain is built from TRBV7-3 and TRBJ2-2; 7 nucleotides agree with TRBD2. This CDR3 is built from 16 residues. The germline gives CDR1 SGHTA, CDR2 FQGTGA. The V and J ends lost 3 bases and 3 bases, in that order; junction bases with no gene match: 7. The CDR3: CASSLAGGSYTGELFF. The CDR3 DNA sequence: TGTGCCAGCAGCTTGGCCGGGGGGTCCTACACCGGGGAGCTGTTTTTT.

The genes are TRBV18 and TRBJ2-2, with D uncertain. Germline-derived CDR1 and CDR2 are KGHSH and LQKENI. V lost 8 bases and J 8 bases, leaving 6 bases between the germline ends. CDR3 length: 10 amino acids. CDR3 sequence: CASQEGELFF. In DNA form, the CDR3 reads TGTGCCAGCCAGGAAGGGGAGCTGTTTTTT.

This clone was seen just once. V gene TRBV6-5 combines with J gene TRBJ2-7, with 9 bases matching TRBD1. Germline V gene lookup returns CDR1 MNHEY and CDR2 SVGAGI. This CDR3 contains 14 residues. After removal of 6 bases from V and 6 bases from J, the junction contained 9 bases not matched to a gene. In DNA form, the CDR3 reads TGTGCCAGCAGGATCCCGGGACAGGGAGGCGAGCAGTACTTC. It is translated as CASRIPGQGGEQYF.

DNA of the CDR3: TGTGCCAGTAGTATTGGAGTAACCTACGAGCAGTACTTC. It specifies CASSIGVTYEQYF. This sequence joins TRBV19 and TRBJ2-7; unclear D gene. Germline lookup yields CDR1 LNHDA and CDR2 SQIVND (reference sequence). V shed 3 bases and J shed 2 bases, with 8 bases lying between them. This CDR3 has 13 residues.

The CDR3 nucleotides read TGTGCCAGCAGCTTCGCGTTTGGGTCGGGGTCAGAGACCCAGTACTTC. This gives the protein CASSFAFGSGSETQYF. The V and J genes are TRBV7-7 and TRBJ2-5, with D possibly matching TRBD2 (5 bases). This CDR3 is 16 amino acids long. Germline lookup yields CDR1 SSHAT and CDR2 FNYEAQ (reference sequence). V was pared by 3 bases and J by 4 bases, with 18 bases between.

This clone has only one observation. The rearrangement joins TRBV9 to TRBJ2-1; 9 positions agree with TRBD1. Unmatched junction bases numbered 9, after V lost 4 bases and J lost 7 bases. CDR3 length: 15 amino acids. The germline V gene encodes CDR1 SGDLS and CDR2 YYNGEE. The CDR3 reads CASSPWGQGRNEQFF. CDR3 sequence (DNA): TGTGCCAGCAGCCCGTGGGGACAGGGTCGAAATGAGCAGTTCTTC.

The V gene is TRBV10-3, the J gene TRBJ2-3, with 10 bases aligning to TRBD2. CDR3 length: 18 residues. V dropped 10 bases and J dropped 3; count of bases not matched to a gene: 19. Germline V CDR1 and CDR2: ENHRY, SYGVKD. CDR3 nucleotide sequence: TGTGCCACCAAGTCTAGCGGGGGTTATGGTTCAAGGACAGATACGCAGTATTTT. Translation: CATKSSGGYGSRTDTQYF.